This T cell receptor (beta chain) was sequenced in a study of metastatic and nonmetastatic thyroid tumors (dated by TCRdb to the early 2020s). Some background on the complete study: The researchers compared repertoires between peripheral blood samples and tumor or nodule tissue samples from patients with malignant or benign thyroid disease. What the work shows at the level of the full study, not this receptor alone: TCR beta diversity was reported as significantly higher in malignant tumors than in benign nodules, in both blood and tumor samples.

No patient had received any treatment before thyroid surgery. Using T-cell receptor beta sequencing, the researchers looked back retrospectively at clinical samples from patients, gathered between the early 2010s and the late 2010s. Trimming removed 4 bases from V and 0 bases from J, leaving 21 bases between the germline ends. The CDR3 measures 18 amino acids from cysteine to phenylalanine. Of the read, only the CDR3 DNA is kept; its 54 bases are in frame from base 1. The germline V gene (reference sequence) gives CDR1 as MNHNY and CDR2 as SVGAGI. To prepare the library, PCR was applied. This sample was sequenced with an Illumina HiSeq 4000. High-throughput sequencing was used to profile the TCR beta-chain CDR3 region of every patient. The paper's data handling went like this. CDR3 differences across clinicopathological groups were used to build a classifier for discriminating distant-metastatic papillary thyroid cancer patients. To measure repertoire diversity the researchers used the Shannon index, while the Morisita-Horn index served to gauge how similar the tumor and blood repertoires were. Through fastp at Q25 and MiXCR, TCRdb rebuilt clones from the public reads, retaining in-frame beta chains. These V and J calls rely on TCRdb rather than the paper's analysis. Present in this sample are approximately 6,000 clones, about 29% of which were seen just once. The ten largest clones represent around half of the sample.

In its sample, this clone was seen a few times. The specificity of this receptor is unknown. No base-level quality is on record; no much larger clone is a single base apart. This receptor was obtained from a female donor with papillary thyroid cancer or a benign thyroid nodule (not recorded which). Some clones in this sample may be carry-over from other donors' samples. The source material was adjacent normal tissue. The V and J segments used are TRBV6-6 and TRBJ1-2; the D gene cannot be resolved reliably. For the CDR3, the sequence is CASSSLRSRLASNYGYTF. In nucleotides, the sequence is TGTGCCAGCAGTTCACTACGGTCCCGCTTGGCCTCTAACTATGGCTACACCTTC.